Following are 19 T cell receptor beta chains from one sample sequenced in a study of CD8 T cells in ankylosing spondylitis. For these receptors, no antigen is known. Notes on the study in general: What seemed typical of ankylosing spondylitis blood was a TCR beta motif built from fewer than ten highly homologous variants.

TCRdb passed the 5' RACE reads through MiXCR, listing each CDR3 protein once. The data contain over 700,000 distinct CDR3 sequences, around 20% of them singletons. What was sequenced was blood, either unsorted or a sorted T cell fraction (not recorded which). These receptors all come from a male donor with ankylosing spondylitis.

The CDR3 is CASSQDRGPISTGELFF. As DNA, the CDR3 is TGCGCCAGCAGCCAAGATCGGGGTCCGATATCCACCGGGGAGCTGTTTTTT. The chain links TRBV4-3 to TRBJ2-2; D possibly corresponds to TRBD2 (5 bases). The V gene lost 0 bases and the J gene lost 4 bases, with 15 bases spanning the gap. This CDR3 region has 17 residues. The germline V gene has CDR1 LGHNA and CDR2 YSLEER.

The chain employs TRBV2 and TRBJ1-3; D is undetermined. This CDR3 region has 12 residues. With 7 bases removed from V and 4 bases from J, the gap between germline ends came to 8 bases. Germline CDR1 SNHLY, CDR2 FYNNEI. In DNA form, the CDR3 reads TGTGCCAGCATGTCCTTAGGAAACACCATATATTTT. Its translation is CASMSLGNTIYF.

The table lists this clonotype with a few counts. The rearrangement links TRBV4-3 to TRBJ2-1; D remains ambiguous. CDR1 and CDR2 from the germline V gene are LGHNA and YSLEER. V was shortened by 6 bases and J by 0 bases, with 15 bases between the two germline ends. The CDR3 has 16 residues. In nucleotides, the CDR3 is TGCGCCAGCAGTCCCCAGGAAGCCGGCTCCTACAATGAGCAGTTCTTC. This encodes CASSPQEAGSYNEQFF.

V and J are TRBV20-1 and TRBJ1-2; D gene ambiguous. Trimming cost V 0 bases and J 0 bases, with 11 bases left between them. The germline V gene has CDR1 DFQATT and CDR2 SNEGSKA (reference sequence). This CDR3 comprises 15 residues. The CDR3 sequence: CSAREWGIANYGYTF. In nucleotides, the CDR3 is TGCAGTGCTAGAGAGTGGGGAATAGCTAACTATGGCTACACCTTC.

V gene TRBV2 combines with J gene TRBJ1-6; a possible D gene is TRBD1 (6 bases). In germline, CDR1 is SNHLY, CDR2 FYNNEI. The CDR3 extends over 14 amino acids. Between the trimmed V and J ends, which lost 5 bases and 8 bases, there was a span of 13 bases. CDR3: CASSPRGGDSPLHF. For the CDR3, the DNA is TGTGCCAGCAGTCCGAGGGGGGGTGATTCACCCCTCCACTTT.

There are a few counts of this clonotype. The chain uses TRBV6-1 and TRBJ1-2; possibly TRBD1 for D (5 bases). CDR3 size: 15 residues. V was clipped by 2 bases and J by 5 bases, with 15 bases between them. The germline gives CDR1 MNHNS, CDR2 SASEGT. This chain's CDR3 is CASSEHPGDLYGYTF. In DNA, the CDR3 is TGTGCCAGCAGTGAACACCCGGGGGACCTTTATGGCTACACCTTC.

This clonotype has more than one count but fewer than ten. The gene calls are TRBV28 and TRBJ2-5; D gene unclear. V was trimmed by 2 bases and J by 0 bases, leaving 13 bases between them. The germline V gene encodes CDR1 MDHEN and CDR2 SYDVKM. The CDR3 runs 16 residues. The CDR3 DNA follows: TGTGCCAGCAGTTTAGAAAGGCAGTGGTACCAAGAGACCCAGTACTTC. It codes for CASSLERQWYQETQYF.

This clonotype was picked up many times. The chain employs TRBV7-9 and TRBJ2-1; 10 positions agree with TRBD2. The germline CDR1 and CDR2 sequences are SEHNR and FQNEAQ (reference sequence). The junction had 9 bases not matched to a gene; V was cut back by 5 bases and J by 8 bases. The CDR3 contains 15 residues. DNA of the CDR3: TGTGCCAGCAGCACAAGCGGGGGGGCCGTAGATGAGCAGTTCTTC. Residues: CASSTSGGAVDEQFF.

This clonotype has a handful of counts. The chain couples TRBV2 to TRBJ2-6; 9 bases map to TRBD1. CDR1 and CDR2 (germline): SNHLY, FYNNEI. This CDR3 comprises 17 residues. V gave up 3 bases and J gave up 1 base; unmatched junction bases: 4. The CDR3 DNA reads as TGTGCCAGCAGTGACGGGACAGGGACGTCTGGGGCCAACGTCCTGACTTTC. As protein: CASSDGTGTSGANVLTF. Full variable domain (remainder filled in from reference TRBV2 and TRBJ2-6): EPEVTQTPSHQVTQMGQEVILRCVPISNHLYFYWYRQILGQKVEFLVSFYNNEISEKSEIFDDQFSVERPDGSNFTLKIRSTKLEDSAMYFCASSDGTGTSGANVLTFGAGSRLTVL.

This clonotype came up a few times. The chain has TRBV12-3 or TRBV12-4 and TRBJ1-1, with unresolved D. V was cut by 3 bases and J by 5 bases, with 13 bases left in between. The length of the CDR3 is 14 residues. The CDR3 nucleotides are TGTGCCAGCAGTTTGACCGCAGGTAAAACTGAAGCTTTCTTT. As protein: CASSLTAGKTEAFF.

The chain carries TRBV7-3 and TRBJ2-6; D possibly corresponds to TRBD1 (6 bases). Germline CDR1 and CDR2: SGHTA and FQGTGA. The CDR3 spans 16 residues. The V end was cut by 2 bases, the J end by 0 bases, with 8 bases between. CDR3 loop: CASSLDRPSGANVLTF. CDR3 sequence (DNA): TGTGCCAGCAGCTTAGACAGGCCCTCTGGGGCCAACGTCCTGACTTTC.

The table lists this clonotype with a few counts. CDR3 sequence (DNA): TGTGCCAGCAGTTTCGGCGGGGGGACTCTCTACGAGCAGTACTTC. Amino acid sequence: CASSFGGGTLYEQYF. The V and J genes are TRBV12-3 or TRBV12-4 and TRBJ2-7; TRBD2 agrees at 8 bases. This CDR3 is 15 amino acids long. Trimming removed 3 bases from V and 3 bases from J; junction bases left unmatched: 7.

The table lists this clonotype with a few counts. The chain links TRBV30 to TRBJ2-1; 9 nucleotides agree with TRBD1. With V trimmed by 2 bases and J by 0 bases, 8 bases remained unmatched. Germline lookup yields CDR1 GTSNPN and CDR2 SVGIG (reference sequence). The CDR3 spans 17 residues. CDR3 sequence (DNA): TGTGCCTGGAGTACAACCGGGACAGGGAGCTCCTACAATGAGCAGTTCTTC. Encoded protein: CAWSTTGTGSSYNEQFF.

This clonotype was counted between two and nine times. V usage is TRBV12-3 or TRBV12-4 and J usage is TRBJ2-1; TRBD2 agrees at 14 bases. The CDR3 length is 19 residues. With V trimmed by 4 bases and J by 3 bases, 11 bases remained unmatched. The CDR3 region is CASSSRVGLAGAVYNEQFF. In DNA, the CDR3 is TGTGCCAGCAGTTCGAGGGTGGGACTAGCGGGAGCGGTCTACAATGAGCAGTTCTTC.

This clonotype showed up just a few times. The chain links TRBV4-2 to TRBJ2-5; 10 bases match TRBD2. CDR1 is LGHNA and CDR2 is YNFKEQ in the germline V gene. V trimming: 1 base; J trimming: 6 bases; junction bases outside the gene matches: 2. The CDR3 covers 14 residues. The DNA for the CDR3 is TGTGCCAGCAGCCAAGTCACTAGCGGGAAGACCCAGTACTTC. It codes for CASSQVTSGKTQYF.

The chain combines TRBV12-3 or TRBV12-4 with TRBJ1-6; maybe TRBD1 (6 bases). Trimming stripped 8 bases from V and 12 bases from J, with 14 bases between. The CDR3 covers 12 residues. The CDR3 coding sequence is TGTGCCAGCGGCTCGGGGGGCGGACCCCTCCACTTT. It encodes CASGSGGGPLHF.

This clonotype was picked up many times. The CDR3 spells CASRRNYNEQFF. The CDR3 coding sequence is TGTGCCAGCAGACGCAACTACAATGAGCAGTTCTTC. The rearrangement uses TRBV12-3 or TRBV12-4 and TRBJ2-1, with D unclear. Trimming shortened V by 6 bases and J by 3 bases, and 6 bases separated the two germline ends. This CDR3 contains 12 residues.

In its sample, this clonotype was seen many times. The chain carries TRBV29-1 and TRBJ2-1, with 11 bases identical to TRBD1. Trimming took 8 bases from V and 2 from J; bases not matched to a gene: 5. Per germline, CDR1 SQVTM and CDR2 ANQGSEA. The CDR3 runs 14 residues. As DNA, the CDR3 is TGCAGCAGCCTGGGACAGGGGGCCTACAATGAGCAGTTCTTC. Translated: CSSLGQGAYNEQFF.

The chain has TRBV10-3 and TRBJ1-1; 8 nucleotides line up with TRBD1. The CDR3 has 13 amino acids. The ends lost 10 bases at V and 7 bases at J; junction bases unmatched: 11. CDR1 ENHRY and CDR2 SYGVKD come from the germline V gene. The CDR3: CATKQGEMGEAFF. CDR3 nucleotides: TGTGCCACCAAACAGGGGGAAATGGGTGAAGCTTTCTTT.